This T cell receptor beta chain was identified during a study of response to subunit inactivated influenza vaccine. Study results and caveats: Only a handful of new T cells, the authors suggested, are recruited with each seasonal influenza vaccination.

In TCRdb, the RT-PCR reads were re-called with MiXCR into one record per CDR3 protein. The sample has about 620,000 distinct CDR3 sequences, around 11% seen once; the top ten hold roughly a tenth. The sample holds a few counts of this clonotype. Its antigen remains unidentified. The V end was cut by 4 bases, the J end by 2 bases, with 17 bases between. The CDR3 is 16 amino acids. The source was PBMCs from blood, collected on the day of vaccination. The gene calls are TRBV12-3 or TRBV12-4 and TRBJ2-5, with D tentatively TRBD1 (6 bases). This receptor was obtained from a man aged 50-60 years who received an inactivated influenza vaccine. This CDR3 is CASSSGTGQFQETQYF. The CDR3 DNA sequence: TGTGCCAGCAGTTCCGGGACCGGACAGTTTCAAGAGACCCAGTACTTC.